This T cell receptor (beta chain) was sequenced for a study of T-cell reconstitution after alpha-beta-depleted transplantation in children. TCRbeta library construction was performed incorporating unique molecular identifiers. TCRdb processed the PCR reads anew with MiXCR; each CDR3 protein has one entry. In the table there are 240,000 or so distinct CDR3 sequences, more than 10% of which are singletons. The CDR3 has 17 residues. The V gene lost 6 bases and the J gene lost 3 bases, with 23 bases spanning the gap. This clonotype was seen repeatedly, ten times or more. The receptor's source is a human donor who donated a stem cell graft to a child with acute lymphoblastic leukemia. The source was PBMCs from the stem cell graft donor, collected from the stem cell graft. V is TRBV12-3 or TRBV12-4 and J is TRBJ1-2, with a weak D call TRBD1 (5 bases). This CDR3 is CASSPRAPGGKDYGYTF. The DNA of the CDR3 is TGTGCCAGCAGCCCTCGCGCCCCCGGGGGAAAGGACTATGGCTACACCTTC.